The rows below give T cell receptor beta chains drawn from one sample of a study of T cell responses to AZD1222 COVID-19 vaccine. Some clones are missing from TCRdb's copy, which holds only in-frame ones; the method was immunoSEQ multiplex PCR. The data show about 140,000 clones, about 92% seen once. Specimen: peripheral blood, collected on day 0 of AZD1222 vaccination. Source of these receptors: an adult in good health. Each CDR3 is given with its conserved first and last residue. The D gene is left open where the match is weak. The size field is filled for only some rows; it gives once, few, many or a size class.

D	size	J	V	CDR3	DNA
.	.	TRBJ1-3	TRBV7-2	CASSLLGRGNTIYF	TGTGCCAGCAGCTTACTGGGTCGCGGAAACACCATATATTTT
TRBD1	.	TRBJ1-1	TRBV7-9	CASSPGQGNTEAFF	TGTGCCAGCAGCCCAGGACAGGGTAACACTGAAGCTTTCTTT
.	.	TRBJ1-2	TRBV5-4	CASSVSLGQNYGYTF	TGTGCCAGCAGTGTTTCGTTAGGACAGAACTATGGCTACACCTTC
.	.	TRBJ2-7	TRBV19	CASSIGAGRFDEQYF	TGTGCCAGTAGTATCGGTGCAGGGAGGTTCGACGAGCAGTACTTC
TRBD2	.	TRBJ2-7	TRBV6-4	CASSDPLSGRGMDF	TGTGCCAGCAGTGACCCTCTCAGCGGGAGAGGTATGGACTTC
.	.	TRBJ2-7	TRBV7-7	CASSLAGTGQSYEQYF	TGTGCTAGCAGCTTAGCGGGAACGGGACAGAGCTACGAGCAGTACTTC
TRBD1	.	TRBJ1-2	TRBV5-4	CASSPWTGGIYGYTF	TGTGCCAGCAGCCCCTGGACAGGGGGCATTTATGGCTACACCTTC
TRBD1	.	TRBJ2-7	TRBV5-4	CASSFPDRDEQYF	TGTGCCAGCAGCTTTCCGGACAGGGACGAGCAGTACTTC
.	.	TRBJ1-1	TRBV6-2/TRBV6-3	CASSYRQHMNTEAFF	TGTGCCAGCAGTTACCGACAGCACATGAACACTGAAGCTTTCTTT
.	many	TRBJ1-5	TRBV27	CASSRFGGGRQPQHF	TGTGCCAGCAGCCGTTTCGGGGGGGGTCGTCAGCCCCAGCATTTT
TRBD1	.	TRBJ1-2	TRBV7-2	CASSSTGTGGYGYTF	TGTGCCAGCAGCTCTACCGGGACAGGGGGGTATGGCTACACCTTC
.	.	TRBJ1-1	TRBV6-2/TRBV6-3	CASSYLPFPSDTEAFF	TGTGCCAGCAGTTACCTACCATTTCCTTCGGACACTGAAGCTTTCTTT
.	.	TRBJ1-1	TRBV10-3	CAITPSQGTNTEAFF	TGTGCCATCACTCCTTCCCAGGGGACTAACACTGAAGCTTTCTTT
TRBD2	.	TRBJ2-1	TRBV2	CASSREVGFF	TGTGCCAGCAGTCGGGAGGTGGGGTTCTTC
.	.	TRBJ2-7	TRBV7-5	CVRSITYEQYF	TGTGTCAGAAGCATAACCTACGAGCAGTACTTC
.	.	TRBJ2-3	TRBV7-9	CASSLAPGVDTQYF	TGTGCCAGCAGCTTAGCGCCGGGAGTAGATACGCAGTATTTT
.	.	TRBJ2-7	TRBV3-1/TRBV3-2	CASSQEPNRYEQYF	TGTGCCAGCAGCCAAGAGCCTAACCGTTACGAGCAGTACTTC
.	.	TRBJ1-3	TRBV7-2	CASSLGGARSGNTIYF	TGTGCCAGCAGCTTAGGAGGGGCCCGCTCTGGAAACACCATATATTTT
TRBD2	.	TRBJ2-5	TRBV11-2	CASSPDPGGRETQYF	TGTGCCAGCAGTCCCGACCCGGGGGGGCGAGAGACCCAGTACTTC
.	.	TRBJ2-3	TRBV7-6	CASSLGSGAHTDTQYF	TGTGCCAGCAGCTTAGGTTCCGGAGCACACACAGATACGCAGTATTTT
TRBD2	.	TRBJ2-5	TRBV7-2	CASNPLAGGQETQYF	TGTGCCAGCAACCCACTAGCGGGGGGCCAGGAGACCCAGTACTTC
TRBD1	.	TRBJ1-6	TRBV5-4	CASSLTGGRMDSPLHF	TGTGCCAGCAGTTTGACAGGGGGCAGAATGGATTCACCCCTCCACTTT